Included here is one T cell receptor beta chain sequence, with context. Its cognate antigen is unknown. Produced via immunoSEQ multiplex PCR; TCRdb's table is partial and in-frame only. The sample consists of 100,000 to 150,000 clones, 65% to 85% of them appearing once. Trimming took off 10 bases at V and 3 bases at J, with 9 bases between the two ends. Germline CDR1 MNHNS, CDR2 SASEGT. The CDR3 extends over 11 amino acids. The data stem from a study of radiation and T cells in renal cell carcinoma. Study-wide results and limits: Top tumor clonotypes rose in blood 2 weeks post-radiation, then contracted.

Time point in this sample: blood 2 weeks post-SBRT. The treatment here: 15 Gy SBRT to primary tumor, nephrectomy 4 weeks later. This TCR derives from a man aged 50 or older with renal cell carcinoma. Sample: blood, taken from a patient whose treatment included radiotherapy and nephrectomy. The chain employs TRBV6-1 and TRBJ1-2; the D gene is possibly TRBD1 (5 bases). CDR3: CAIDSYYGYTF. The CDR3 DNA sequence: TGTGCCATCGACAGTTACTATGGCTACACCTTC.